This entry describes one T cell receptor (beta chain). TCRdb's copy holds only in-frame clones and misses some; the assay was immunoSEQ multiplex PCR. The sample shows 150,000 to 190,000 clones, about 88% of them seen only once. The entry originates in a study of T cell responses to AZD1222 COVID-19 vaccine. V lost 4 bases and J lost 4; bases outside the gene matches: 4. The germline CDR1 and CDR2 sequences are KGHSY and FQNENV. The CDR3 length is 14 residues. The sample in question was peripheral blood, obtained after recovery from COVID-19. This receptor was identified in an adult who had recovered from COVID-19. The chain couples TRBV16 to TRBJ1-1, with TRBD1 identical over 9 bases. The CDR3 nucleotides read TGTGCCAGCAGCCTGACGACAGGGGGCACTGAAGCTTTCTTT. Residues: CASSLTTGGTEAFF.